This is a list of T cell receptor beta chains from one sample in a study of graft-versus-host responses after intestinal transplantation. Assay used: immunoSEQ multiplex PCR; TCRdb lists only in-frame clones, some missing. The data hold approximately 15,000 clones, with less than 80% observed a single time. Sequences were derived from ileum tissue, sampled 650 to 700 days after intestinal transplantation. These TCRs come from a human patient who received an intestinal transplant, so some T cells may come from the graft donor. Each CDR3 is given with its conserved first and last residue. Fields, in order: CDR3 length, D gene, clone size, J gene, V gene, CDR3 protein, CDR3 DNA. The D gene is left open where the match is weak. The size of a clone is reported for some rows only, either as once, few or many, or as a class for expanded clones.

cdr3_length: 13
d_call: .
clone_size: .
j_call: TRBJ1-1
v_call: TRBV10-2
cdr3_aa: CASGQPGYTEAFF
cdr3_nt: TGCGCCAGCGGGCAACCAGGGTACACTGAAGCTTTCTTT

cdr3_length: 15
d_call: TRBD2
clone_size: .
j_call: TRBJ2-3
v_call: TRBV16
cdr3_aa: CASSKRGAGGDTQYF
cdr3_nt: TGTGCCAGCAGCAAGCGGGGGGCTGGCGGAGATACGCAGTATTTT

cdr3_length: 19
d_call: .
clone_size: few
j_call: TRBJ2-3
v_call: TRBV27
cdr3_aa: CASSLLSFRPSIHTDTQYF
cdr3_nt: TGTGCCAGCAGTTTACTTTCTTTTCGGCCTAGCATTCACACAGATACGCAGTATTTT

cdr3_length: 13
d_call: TRBD1
clone_size: .
j_call: TRBJ1-6
v_call: TRBV28
cdr3_aa: CASSPGQGSPLHF
cdr3_nt: TGTGCCAGCAGTCCGGGACAGGGTTCACCCCTCCACTTT

cdr3_length: 17
d_call: .
clone_size: .
j_call: TRBJ2-3
v_call: TRBV11-2
cdr3_aa: CASSSSPRLGGTDTQYF
cdr3_nt: TGTGCCAGCAGCTCTAGCCCGAGACTCGGGGGCACAGATACGCAGTATTTT

cdr3_length: 15
d_call: .
clone_size: .
j_call: TRBJ2-6
v_call: TRBV2
cdr3_aa: CASSVGGPGANVLTF
cdr3_nt: TGTGCCAGCAGTGTCGGGGGGCCTGGGGCCAACGTCCTGACTTTC

cdr3_length: 18
d_call: .
clone_size: .
j_call: TRBJ1-3
v_call: TRBV9
cdr3_aa: CASSVGPSSQHSGNTIYF
cdr3_nt: TGTGCCAGCAGCGTAGGCCCCTCCTCCCAACACTCTGGAAACACCATATATTTT

cdr3_length: 16
d_call: .
clone_size: .
j_call: TRBJ1-5
v_call: TRBV5-4
cdr3_aa: CASSFRGAIGNQPQHF
cdr3_nt: TGTGCCAGCAGCTTTCGGGGAGCCATTGGCAATCAGCCCCAGCATTTT

cdr3_length: 17
d_call: TRBD1
clone_size: few
j_call: TRBJ1-2
v_call: TRBV19
cdr3_aa: CASSMGDRGLSGYGYTF
cdr3_nt: TGTGCCAGTAGTATGGGGGACAGGGGGCTTAGCGGCTATGGCTACACCTTC

cdr3_length: 15
d_call: TRBD2
clone_size: .
j_call: TRBJ2-3
v_call: TRBV29-1
cdr3_aa: CSVLHKRGALDTQYF
cdr3_nt: TGCAGCGTGCTCCATAAGCGGGGGGCTCTGGATACGCAGTATTTT

cdr3_length: 17
d_call: .
clone_size: .
j_call: TRBJ2-2
v_call: TRBV4-3
cdr3_aa: CASSQVHGVGLTGELFF
cdr3_nt: TGCGCCAGCAGCCAAGTACACGGTGTGGGGCTCACCGGGGAGCTGTTTTTT

cdr3_length: 15
d_call: TRBD1
clone_size: .
j_call: TRBJ2-7
v_call: TRBV27
cdr3_aa: CASSRSGTGGNEQYF
cdr3_nt: TGTGCCAGCAGCCGCTCCGGGACAGGGGGCAACGAGCAGTACTTC